This T cell receptor beta chain was observed in a study of shared clonotypes between healthy human individuals. TCRdb's table, derived via immunoSEQ multiplex PCR, lists solely in-frame clones and lacks some. The sample carries about 2,500,000 clones, roughly nine tenths recorded once. Germline V gives CDR1 SGHNT, CDR2 YYREEE (reference sequence). This CDR3 contains 17 residues. After removal of 4 bases from V and 2 bases from J, the junction contained 5 bases not matched to a gene. Sequenced sample: naive CD4+ T cells sorted from blood. Stated subset: CD45RA+ positively selected. The receptor comes from a man aged 18 to 29 in good health. This sequence joins TRBV5-4 and TRBJ2-6; 11 bases line up with TRBD1. The CDR3 sequence is CASSQGQGGPGANVLTF. CDR3 coding DNA: TGTGCCAGCAGCCAGGGACAGGGGGGACCTGGGGCCAACGTCCTGACTTTC. Full variable domain (rest looked up from reference TRBV5-4 and TRBJ2-6): ETGVTQSPTHLIKTRGQQVTLRCSSQSGHNTVSWYQQALGQGPQFIFQYYREEENGRGNFPPRFSGLQFPNYSSELNVNALELDDSALYLCASSQGQGGPGANVLTFGAGSRLTVL.